The table lists the clone carrying this TCR beta chain with a few counts. Primed by a sample-barcoded 5' primer and a J-beta primer mix, a second PCR proceeded for roughly 6 to 12 cycles. TCRdb called the 5' RACE reads again in MiXCR, with one record for every CDR3 protein. The repertoire holds 700,000 to 900,000 distinct CDR3 sequences, approximately 24% seen once, with over 2.5% in the top ten. The data are from a study of blood T cells in healthy people across ages. Germline CDR1 reads SQVTM; CDR2 reads ANQGSEA. The V end lost 8 bases, the J end lost 6 bases, and 23 bases lay between the germline ends. The CDR3 totals 14 residues. These data are also associated with another study on T cells of mothers and their children.

The sequenced sample was blood. This TCR was recovered from a boy aged 10-17 years in good health. This rearrangement joins TRBV29-1 to TRBJ2-7, with a tentative D call TRBD1 (7 bases). The CDR3 is CSTVEGAGLTEQYF. The CDR3 DNA is TGCAGCACCGTAGAGGGGGCTGGACTAACCGAGCAGTACTTC.